This T cell receptor (beta chain) appears in the sequencing data of a study of blood T cell repertoires in COVID-19. The germline V gene has CDR1 MNHEY and CDR2 SVGEGT. There are 13 residues in the CDR3. Trimming removed 3 bases at V and 5 bases at J, with 7 bases between. Profiled with immunoSEQ multiplex PCR; TCRdb holds only in-frame clones, not every one. The sample lists under 250,000 clones; just under 85% were seen once. This chain joins TRBV6-2 or TRBV6-3 and TRBJ2-2; D gene ambiguous. The sequence derives from a woman in her 50s with active or convalescent COVID-19. The material sequenced was peripheral blood. CDR3 nucleotide sequence: TGTGCCAGCAGTTATCGAGAGACCGGGGAGCTGTTTTTT. Protein sequence: CASSYRETGELFF.